The clone carrying this T cell receptor (beta chain) has just one count. The source of the sample is a study of cytomegalovirus exposure and HLA in healthy donors. Trimming pared 3 bases from V and 5 bases from J, leaving 12 bases between. This CDR3 has 14 amino acids. CDR1 is SGHRS, CDR2 YFSETQ, per germline. This table comes from immunoSEQ multiplex PCR, and its TCRdb copy is limited to in-frame clones, with some not included. This sample has approximately 190,000 clones, with 84% found just once. The sequenced sample was PBMCs. The chain is built from TRBV5-1 and TRBJ2-1, with a weak D call TRBD2 (6 bases). This receptor was obtained from a woman aged 25 to 39 in good health and CMV-seropositive. CDR3 bases: TGCGCCAGCAGCTCCCGGGACTGGGACAATGAGCAGTTCTTC. It translates to CASSSRDWDNEQFF.